Below are 14 T cell receptor beta chains sequenced from a single sample in a study of T cell repertoires in cytomegalovirus infection. TCRdb reprocessed the reads with MiXCR, giving one entry per CDR3 protein. The sample consists of approximately 130,000 distinct CDR3 sequences, roughly 8.2% of them appearing once. Specimen: PBMCs. Receptor source: a human donor in good health (CMV status not recorded). Some clones in this sample may be carry-over from other donors' samples.

This sequence joins TRBV20-1 and TRBJ1-4; the match to TRBD1 covers 10 bases. Germline values: CDR1 DFQATT, CDR2 SNEGSKA (reference sequence). The CDR3 spans 18 residues. Unmatched junction bases numbered 14, after V lost 4 bases and J lost 3 bases. The CDR3 here is CSATDRGNPHDPNEKLFF. Here the CDR3 DNA reads TGCAGTGCTACGGACAGGGGGAATCCCCATGACCCTAATGAAAAACTGTTTTTT.

This clonotype was seen only once. The chain links TRBV18 to TRBJ1-1; D is perhaps TRBD1 (5 bases). Trimming shortened V by 10 bases and J by 3 bases, and 15 bases separated the two germline ends. The CDR3 has 13 amino acids. Germline-derived CDR1 and CDR2 are KGHSH and LQKENI. CDR3 loop: CATTIKTDTEAFF. The CDR3 region has the DNA TGTGCCACCACAATAAAGACAGACACTGAAGCTTTCTTT.

The table lists this clonotype with many counts. The V gene is TRBV5-5, the J gene TRBJ2-7; D is unclear. V was shortened by 0 bases and J by 5 bases, with 12 bases between the two germline ends. Per the germline V gene, CDR1 is SGHKS and CDR2 is YYEKEE (reference sequence). CDR3 size: 14 residues. The DNA for the CDR3 is TGTGCCAGCAGCTTGGAGTCTGTTCCTGACGAGCAGTACTTC. Amino acids: CASSLESVPDEQYF.

V is TRBV23-1 and J is TRBJ1-5; 7 nucleotides align to TRBD1. TRBV23-1 is known as an ORF, though its function is uncertain. J was trimmed by 7 bases and V by 4 bases; bases with no gene match: 13. The CDR3 length is 16 residues. The DNA for the CDR3 is TGCGCCAGCAGTCTTAGGACAGGTGGAGCTATGCAGCCCCAGCATTTT. Amino acids: CASSLRTGGAMQPQHF.

This clonotype was observed many times. V and J are TRBV28 and TRBJ1-5, with 8 bases identical to TRBD1. This CDR3 has 14 residues. Looked up from germline, CDR1 is MDHEN and CDR2 is SYDVKM. After removal of 5 bases from V and 6 bases from J, the junction contained 6 bases not matched to a gene. CDR3 nucleotide sequence: TGTGCCAGCAGTGCCCCAGGGGGCAGTCAGCCCCAGCATTTT. As protein: CASSAPGGSQPQHF. The full variable domain, completed using reference TRBV28 and TRBJ1-5, is DVKVTQSSRYLVKRTGEKVFLECVQDMDHENMFWYRQDPGLGLRLIYFSYDVKMKEKGDIPEGYSVSREKKERFSLILESASTNQTSMYLCASSAPGGSQPQHFGDGTRLSIL.

The sample holds many counts of this clonotype. The chain joins TRBV5-6 to TRBJ2-2; a weak D match, TRBD1 (5 bases). V lost 4 bases and J lost 5, with 24 bases in between. Looked up from germline, CDR1 is SGHDT and CDR2 is YYEEEE. The CDR3 length is 18 residues. CDR3: CASSPGVRVGFRTGELFF. DNA of the CDR3: TGTGCCAGCAGCCCCGGCGTCAGGGTGGGGTTTCGTACCGGGGAGCTGTTTTTT.

This clonotype has ten or more counts. The chain couples TRBV7-8 to TRBJ1-4, with 9 bases aligning to TRBD1. The CDR3 loop spans 14 amino acids. CDR1 and CDR2 (germline): SGHVS, FQNEAQ. V lost 4 bases and J lost 8; bases outside the gene matches: 5. Here the CDR3 reads CASSSDRGREKLFF. CDR3 bases: TGTGCCAGCAGCTCGGACAGGGGAAGGGAAAAACTGTTTTTT.

In its sample, this clonotype was seen many times. The genes are TRBV2 and TRBJ1-5; D perhaps matches TRBD1 (5 bases). Germline-derived CDR1 and CDR2 are SNHLY and FYNNEI. Trimming removed 7 bases from V and 11 bases from J, with 18 bases in between. The CDR3 totals 13 residues. As DNA, the CDR3 is TGTGCCAGCACCGACGGGGTTGGCAGGGCCCAGCATTTT. Residues: CASTDGVGRAQHF. Full variable domain (rest looked up from reference TRBV2 and TRBJ1-5): EPEVTQTPSHQVTQMGQEVILRCVPISNHLYFYWYRQILGQKVEFLVSFYNNEISEKSEIFDDQFSVERPDGSNFTLKIRSTKLEDSAMYFCASTDGVGRAQHFGDGTRLSIL.

This rearrangement joins TRBV20-1 to TRBJ2-2; TRBD2 agrees at 7 bases. Germline values: CDR1 DFQATT, CDR2 SNEGSKA (reference sequence). This CDR3 is 16 amino acids long. Unmatched junction bases numbered 10, after V lost 5 bases and J lost 1 base. The CDR3 DNA sequence: TGCAGTGCTCGAACCCTGGCTAGCGGGAACACCGGGGAGCTGTTTTTT. Its translation: CSARTLASGNTGELFF.

V usage is TRBV5-1 and J usage is TRBJ1-2; D uncertain. Germline CDR1 reads SGHRS; CDR2 reads YFSETQ. V was pared by 4 bases and J by 7 bases, with 14 bases between. This CDR3 has 13 residues. DNA of the CDR3: TGCGCCAGCAGCGAGACCGGGAACAGTGGCTACACCTTC. Translated, it gives CASSETGNSGYTF.

As to this clonotype: It may be a read error: a sequence one base away is much more abundant. The V call is TRBV6-1, the J call TRBJ2-1, with TRBD2 matching over 9 bases. The germline V gene has CDR1 MNHNS and CDR2 SASEGT. The length of the CDR3 is 18 residues. This CDR3 reads CTSSEGGWGLASRSEQFF. In DNA form, the CDR3 reads TGTACCAGCAGTGAAGGGGGTTGGGGACTAGCATCGCGGAGTGAGCAGTTCTTC.

The sample holds many counts of this clonotype. The chain is built from TRBV7-3 and TRBJ2-1; TRBD2 might be the D (6 bases). The CDR3 is 15 amino acids. The germline V gene encodes CDR1 SGHTA and CDR2 FQGTGA. Trimming shortened V by 1 base and J by 6 bases, and 13 bases separated the two germline ends. The CDR3 protein is CASSLSVGGFNEQFF. The CDR3 nucleotides are TGTGCCAGCAGCTTAAGTGTTGGAGGGTTCAATGAGCAGTTCTTC.

This clonotype has more than one count but fewer than ten. This rearrangement joins TRBV20-1 to TRBJ1-1; 9 positions match TRBD1. This CDR3 is 14 amino acids long. CDR1 is DFQATT, CDR2 SNEGSKA, per germline (reference sequence). V dropped 5 bases and J dropped 0; count of bases not matched to a gene: 4. The CDR3 DNA is TGCAGTGCTGTTGGGACAGGGATGAACACTGAAGCTTTCTTT. Translated, it gives CSAVGTGMNTEAFF.

Many counts were recorded for this clonotype. The chain recombines TRBV29-1 with TRBJ1-5; D unresolved. From germline, CDR1 is SQVTM and CDR2 ANQGSEA. Trimming took 6 bases from V and 3 from J, leaving 12 bases between them. The CDR3 extends over 13 amino acids. The CDR3: CSVVSGLNQPQHF. The CDR3 DNA sequence: TGCAGCGTCGTATCAGGTCTCAATCAGCCCCAGCATTTT.